This T cell receptor beta chain was profiled in a study of cytomegalovirus exposure and HLA in healthy donors. Background on the study: Genetic ancestry analysis placed 81% of the 398 donors that were genotyped in the Caucasian-associated cluster.

Trimming stripped 4 bases from V and 7 bases from J, with 11 bases between. The germline CDR1 and CDR2 sequences are MNHNS and SASEGT. The CDR3 consists of 13 residues. The PCR had 60 Vbeta and 13 Jbeta primers. Repertoires were generated with immunoSEQ multiplex PCR, while TCRdb's copy carries only in-frame clones and drops some. The sample lists 120,000 to 150,000 clones; 80% to 90% were seen once. The receptor was isolated from a woman aged 40 to 50 in good health and CMV-seropositive. This sequence joins TRBV6-1 and TRBJ2-1; D is unresolved. The sequenced sample was PBMCs. Here the CDR3 reads CASSGSVSNEQFF. CDR3 coding DNA: TGTGCCAGCAGTGGCTCGGTTAGTAATGAGCAGTTCTTC.